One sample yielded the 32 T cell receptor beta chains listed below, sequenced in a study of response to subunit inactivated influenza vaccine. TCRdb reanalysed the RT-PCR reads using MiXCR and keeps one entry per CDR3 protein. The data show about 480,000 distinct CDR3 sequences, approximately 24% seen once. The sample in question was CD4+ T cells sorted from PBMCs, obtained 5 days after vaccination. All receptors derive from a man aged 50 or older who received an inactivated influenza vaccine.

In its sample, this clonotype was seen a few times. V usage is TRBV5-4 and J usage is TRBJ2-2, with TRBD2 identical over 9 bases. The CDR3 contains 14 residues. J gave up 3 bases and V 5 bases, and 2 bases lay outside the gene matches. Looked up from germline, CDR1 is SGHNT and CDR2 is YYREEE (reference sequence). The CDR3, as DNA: TGTGCCAGCAGGACTAGCGGTGACACCGGGGAGCTGTTTTTT. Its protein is CASRTSGDTGELFF.

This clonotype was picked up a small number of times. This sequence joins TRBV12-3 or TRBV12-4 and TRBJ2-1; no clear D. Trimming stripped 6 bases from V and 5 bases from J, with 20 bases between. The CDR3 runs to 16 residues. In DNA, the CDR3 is TGTGCCAGCAGCCCCTCGGCGCGGTCTTCTAACAATGAGCAGTTCTTC. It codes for CASSPSARSSNNEQFF.

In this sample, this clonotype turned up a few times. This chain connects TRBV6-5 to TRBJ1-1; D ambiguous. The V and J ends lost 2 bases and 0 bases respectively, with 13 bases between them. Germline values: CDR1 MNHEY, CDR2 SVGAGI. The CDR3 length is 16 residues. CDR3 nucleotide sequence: TGTGCCAGCAGTTACGAGGGTTTGGGATTGAACACTGAAGCTTTCTTT. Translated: CASSYEGLGLNTEAFF.

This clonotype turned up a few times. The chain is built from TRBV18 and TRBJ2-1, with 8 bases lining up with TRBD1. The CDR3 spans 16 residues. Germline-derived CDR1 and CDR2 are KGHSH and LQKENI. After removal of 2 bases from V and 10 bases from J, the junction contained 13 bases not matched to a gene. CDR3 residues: CASSPTLTTGQGEQFF. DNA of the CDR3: TGTGCCAGCTCACCAACCTTAACCACCGGACAGGGCGAGCAGTTCTTC.

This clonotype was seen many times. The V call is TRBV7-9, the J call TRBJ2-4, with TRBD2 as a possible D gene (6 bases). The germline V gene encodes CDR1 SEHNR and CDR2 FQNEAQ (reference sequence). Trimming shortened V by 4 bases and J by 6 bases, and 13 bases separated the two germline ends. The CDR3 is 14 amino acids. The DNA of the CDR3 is TGTGCCAGCAGCTCGGGGCTCGGGGGAAACATTCAGTACTTC. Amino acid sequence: CASSSGLGGNIQYF.

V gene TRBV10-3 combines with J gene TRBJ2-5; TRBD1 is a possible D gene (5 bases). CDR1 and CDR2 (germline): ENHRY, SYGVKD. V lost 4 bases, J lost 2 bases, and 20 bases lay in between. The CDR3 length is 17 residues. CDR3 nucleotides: TGTGCCATCAGTGTCCAATTATCAGGGTATCGACAAGAGACCCAGTACTTC. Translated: CAISVQLSGYRQETQYF.

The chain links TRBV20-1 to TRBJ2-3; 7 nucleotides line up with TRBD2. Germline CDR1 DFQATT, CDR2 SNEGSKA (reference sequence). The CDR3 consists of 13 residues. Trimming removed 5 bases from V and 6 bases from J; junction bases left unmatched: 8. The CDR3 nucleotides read TGCAGTGCTGCCCTTGCGGGAGTGGATACGCAGTATTTT. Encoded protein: CSAALAGVDTQYF.

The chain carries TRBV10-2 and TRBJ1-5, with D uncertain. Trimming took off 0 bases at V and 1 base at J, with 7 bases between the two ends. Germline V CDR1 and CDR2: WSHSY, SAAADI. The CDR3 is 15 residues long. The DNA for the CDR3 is TGCGCCAGCAGTGAGTCGACCGACAGCAATCAGCCCCAGCATTTT. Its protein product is CASSESTDSNQPQHF.

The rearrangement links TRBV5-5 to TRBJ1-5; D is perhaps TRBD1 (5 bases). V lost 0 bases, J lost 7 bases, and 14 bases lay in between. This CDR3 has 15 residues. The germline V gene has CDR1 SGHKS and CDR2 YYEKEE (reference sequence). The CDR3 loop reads CASSLEAAGWQPQHF. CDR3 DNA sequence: TGTGCCAGCAGCTTGGAGGCGGCAGGGTGGCAGCCCCAGCATTTT.

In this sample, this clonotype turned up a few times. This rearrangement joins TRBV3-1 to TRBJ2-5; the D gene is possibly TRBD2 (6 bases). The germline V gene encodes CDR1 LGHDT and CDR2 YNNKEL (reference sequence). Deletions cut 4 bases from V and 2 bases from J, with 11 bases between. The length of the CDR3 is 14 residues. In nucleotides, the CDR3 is TGTGCCAGCAGCCCCCGGACTATACAAGAGACCCAGTACTTC. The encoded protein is CASSPRTIQETQYF.

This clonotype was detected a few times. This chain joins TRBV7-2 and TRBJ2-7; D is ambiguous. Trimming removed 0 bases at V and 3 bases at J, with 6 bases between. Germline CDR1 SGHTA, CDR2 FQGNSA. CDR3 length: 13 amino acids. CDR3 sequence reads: CASSLADRYEQYF. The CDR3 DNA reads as TGTGCCAGCAGCTTAGCCGACCGCTACGAGCAGTACTTC.

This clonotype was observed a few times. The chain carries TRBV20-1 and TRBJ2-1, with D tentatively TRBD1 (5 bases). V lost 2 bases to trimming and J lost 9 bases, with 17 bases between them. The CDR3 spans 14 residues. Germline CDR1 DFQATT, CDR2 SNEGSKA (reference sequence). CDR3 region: CSARPQGITAEQFF. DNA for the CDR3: TGCAGTGCTAGACCCCAGGGCATAACGGCTGAGCAGTTCTTC.

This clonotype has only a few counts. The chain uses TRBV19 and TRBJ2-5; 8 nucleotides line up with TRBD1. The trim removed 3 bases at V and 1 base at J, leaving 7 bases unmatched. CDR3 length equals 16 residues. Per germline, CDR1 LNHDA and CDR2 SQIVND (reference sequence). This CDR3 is CASSIPGGGGQETQYF. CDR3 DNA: TGTGCCAGTAGTATTCCAGGGGGCGGCGGCCAAGAGACCCAGTACTTC.

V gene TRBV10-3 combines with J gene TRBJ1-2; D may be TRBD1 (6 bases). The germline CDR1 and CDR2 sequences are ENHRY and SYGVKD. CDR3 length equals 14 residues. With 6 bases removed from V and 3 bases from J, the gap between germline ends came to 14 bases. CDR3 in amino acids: CAISRRTADYGYTF. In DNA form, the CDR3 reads TGTGCCATCAGCAGACGGACAGCCGACTATGGCTACACCTTC.

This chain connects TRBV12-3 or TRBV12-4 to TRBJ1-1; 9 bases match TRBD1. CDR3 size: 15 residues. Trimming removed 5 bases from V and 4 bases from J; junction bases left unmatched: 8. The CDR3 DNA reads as TGTGCCAGCAGTGTACAGGGGGCTTGGATCACTGAAGCTTTCTTT. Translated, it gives CASSVQGAWITEAFF.

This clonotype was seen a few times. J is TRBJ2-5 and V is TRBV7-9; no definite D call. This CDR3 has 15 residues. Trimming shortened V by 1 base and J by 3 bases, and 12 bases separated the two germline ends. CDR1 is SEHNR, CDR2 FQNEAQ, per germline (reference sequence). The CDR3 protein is CASSLVHGYEETQYF. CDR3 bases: TGTGCCAGCAGCTTAGTGCACGGGTACGAAGAGACCCAGTACTTC.

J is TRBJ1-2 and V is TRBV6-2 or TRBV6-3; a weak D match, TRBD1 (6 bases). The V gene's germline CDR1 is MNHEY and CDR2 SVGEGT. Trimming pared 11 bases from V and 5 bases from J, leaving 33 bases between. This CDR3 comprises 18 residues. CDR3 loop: CALSFSFEGHTRNYGYTF. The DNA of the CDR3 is TGTGCCCTCAGTTTTTCATTTGAGGGACATACGCGGAATTATGGCTACACCTTC.

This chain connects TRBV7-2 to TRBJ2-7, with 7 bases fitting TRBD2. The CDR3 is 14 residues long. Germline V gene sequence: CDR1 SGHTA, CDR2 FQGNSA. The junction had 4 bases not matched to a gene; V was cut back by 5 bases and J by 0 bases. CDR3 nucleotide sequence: TGTGCCAGCAGCCCTAGCGGTAACTCCTACGAGCAGTACTTC. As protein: CASSPSGNSYEQYF.

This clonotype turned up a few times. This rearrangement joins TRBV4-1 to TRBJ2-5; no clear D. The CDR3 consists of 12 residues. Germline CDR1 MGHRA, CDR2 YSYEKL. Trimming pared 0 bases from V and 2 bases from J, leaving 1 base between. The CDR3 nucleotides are TGCGCCAGCAGCCAAGAGCAAGAGACCCAGTACTTC. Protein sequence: CASSQEQETQYF.

The DNA of the CDR3 is TGCGCCAGCAGCCCGACAGGTCACTCCTACAATGAGCAGTTCTTC. As protein: CASSPTGHSYNEQFF. This chain uses TRBV5-1 with TRBJ2-1, with D possibly TRBD1 on 6 matching bases. Germline lookup yields CDR1 SGHRS and CDR2 YFSETQ. The V end was cut by 4 bases, the J end by 0 bases, with 11 bases between. The CDR3 runs 15 residues.

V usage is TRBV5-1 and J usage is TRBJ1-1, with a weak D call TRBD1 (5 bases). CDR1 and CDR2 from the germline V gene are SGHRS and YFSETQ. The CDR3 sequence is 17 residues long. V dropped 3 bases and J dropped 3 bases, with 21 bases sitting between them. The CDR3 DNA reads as TGCGCCAGCAGCTCCCGGGGGGTGGGTGGACGGGACACTGAAGCTTTCTTT. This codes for CASSSRGVGGRDTEAFF.

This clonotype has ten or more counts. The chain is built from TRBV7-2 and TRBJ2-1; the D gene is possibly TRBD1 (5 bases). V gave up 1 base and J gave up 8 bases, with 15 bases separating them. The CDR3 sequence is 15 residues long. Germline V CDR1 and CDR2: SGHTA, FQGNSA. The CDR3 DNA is TGTGCCAGCAGCTTAGGGCTAGGGGTCTCCGATGAGCAGTTCTTC. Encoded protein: CASSLGLGVSDEQFF.

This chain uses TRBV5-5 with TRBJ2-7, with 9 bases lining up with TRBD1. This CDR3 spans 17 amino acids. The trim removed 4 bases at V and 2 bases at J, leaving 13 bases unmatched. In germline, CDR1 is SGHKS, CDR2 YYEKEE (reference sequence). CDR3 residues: CASSAKWGQGVPYEQYF. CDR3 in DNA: TGTGCCAGCAGCGCCAAATGGGGACAGGGAGTTCCCTACGAGCAGTACTTC.

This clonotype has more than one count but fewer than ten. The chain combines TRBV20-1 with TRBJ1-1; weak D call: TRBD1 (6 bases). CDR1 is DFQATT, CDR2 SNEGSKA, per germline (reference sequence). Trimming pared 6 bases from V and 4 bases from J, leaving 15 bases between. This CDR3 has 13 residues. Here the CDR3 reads CSASRGAGTEAFF. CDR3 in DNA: TGCAGTGCCTCCCGGGGGGCTGGCACTGAAGCTTTCTTT.

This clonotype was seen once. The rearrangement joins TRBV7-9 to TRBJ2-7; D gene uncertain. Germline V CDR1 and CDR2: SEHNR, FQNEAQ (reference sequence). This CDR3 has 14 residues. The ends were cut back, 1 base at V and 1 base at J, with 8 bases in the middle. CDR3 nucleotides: TGTGCCAGCAGCTTAGGCTCGGTATCCTACGAGCAGTACTTC. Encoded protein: CASSLGSVSYEQYF.

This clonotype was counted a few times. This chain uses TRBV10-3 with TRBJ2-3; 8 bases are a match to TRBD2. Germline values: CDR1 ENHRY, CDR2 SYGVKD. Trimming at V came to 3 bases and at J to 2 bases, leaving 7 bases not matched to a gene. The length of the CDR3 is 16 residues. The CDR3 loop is CAISESSGEVTDTQYF. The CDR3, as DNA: TGTGCCATCAGTGAAAGTAGCGGGGAGGTCACAGATACGCAGTATTTT.

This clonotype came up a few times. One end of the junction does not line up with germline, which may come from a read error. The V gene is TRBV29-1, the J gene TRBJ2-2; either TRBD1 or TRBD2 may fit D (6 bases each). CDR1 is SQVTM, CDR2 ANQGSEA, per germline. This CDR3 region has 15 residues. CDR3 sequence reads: CSVEVGLRGTGELFF. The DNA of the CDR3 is TGCAGCGTCGAAGTGGGACTCAGGGGCACCGGGGAGCTGTTTTTT.

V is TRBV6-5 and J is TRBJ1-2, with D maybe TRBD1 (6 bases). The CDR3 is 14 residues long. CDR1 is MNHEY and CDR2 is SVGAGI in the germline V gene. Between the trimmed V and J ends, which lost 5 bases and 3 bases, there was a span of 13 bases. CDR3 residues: CASSPSHRDYGYTF. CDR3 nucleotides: TGTGCCAGCAGTCCGAGCCACAGGGACTATGGCTACACCTTC.

The CDR3 DNA sequence: TGTGCCAGCAGATGGACAGTAGAAAATGAAAAACTGTTTTTT. Its protein is CASRWTVENEKLFF. The chain is built from TRBV6-1 and TRBJ1-4, with D possibly matching TRBD1 (6 bases). Germline CDR1 and CDR2: MNHNS and SASEGT. There are 14 residues in the CDR3. Trimming took off 6 bases at V and 5 bases at J, with 13 bases between the two ends.

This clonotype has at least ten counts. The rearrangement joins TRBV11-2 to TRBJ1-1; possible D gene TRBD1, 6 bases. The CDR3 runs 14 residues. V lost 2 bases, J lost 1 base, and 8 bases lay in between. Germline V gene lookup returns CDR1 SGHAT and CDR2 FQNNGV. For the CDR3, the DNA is TGTGCCAGCAGCTTACAACAGGGGAACACTGAAGCTTTCTTT. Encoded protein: CASSLQQGNTEAFF.

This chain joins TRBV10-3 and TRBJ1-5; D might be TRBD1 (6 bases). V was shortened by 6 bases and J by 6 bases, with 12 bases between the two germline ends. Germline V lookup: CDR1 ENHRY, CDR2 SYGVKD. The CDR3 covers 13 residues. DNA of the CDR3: TGTGCCATCAGCGCCGGGACATTTCAGCCCCAGCATTTT. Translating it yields CAISAGTFQPQHF.

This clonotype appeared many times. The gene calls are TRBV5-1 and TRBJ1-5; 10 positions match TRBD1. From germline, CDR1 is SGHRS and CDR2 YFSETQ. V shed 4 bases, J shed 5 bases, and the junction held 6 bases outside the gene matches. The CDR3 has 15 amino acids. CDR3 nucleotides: TGCGCCAGCAGCGCCTCGGGACAGGGGTATCAGCCCCAGCATTTT. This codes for CASSASGQGYQPQHF. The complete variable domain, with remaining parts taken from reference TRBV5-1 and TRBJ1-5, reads KAGVTQTPRYLIKTRGQQVTLSCSPISGHRSVSWYQQTPGQGLQFLFEYFSETQRNKGNFPGRFSGRQFSNSRSEMNVSTLELGDSALYLCASSASGQGYQPQHFGDGTRLSIL.